Each of the 19 T cell receptor beta chains below was sequenced from the same sample in a study of blood T cell repertoires in COVID-19 (dated by TCRdb to about 2020). The receptor library was made with the immunoSEQ multiplex PCR assay. Here the immuneACCESS table is served through TCRdb, limited to in-frame sequences with V and J called. Missing clones are a known gap in these copies; in checked studies unresolved V genes cover under half, and the rest lacks a known reason. A total of 300,000 to 350,000 clones appear in this sample, 75% to 90% of them only once. The ten biggest clones cover 2.2% of the sample. Sequencing input: PBMCs or T cells enriched from blood (not recorded which). Receptors were obtained from a man aged 30 to 39 who had recovered from COVID-19.

V gene TRBV29-1 combines with J gene TRBJ1-2; TRBD1 matches at 7 bases. The CDR3 loop spans 12 amino acids. Unmatched junction bases numbered 8, after V lost 7 bases and J lost 6 bases. Looked up from germline, CDR1 is SQVTM and CDR2 is ANQGSEA. This chain's CDR3 is CSGTDRANGYTF. Written as DNA, the CDR3 is TGCAGCGGGACCGACAGGGCCAATGGCTACACCTTC.

The rearrangement uses TRBV6-4 and TRBJ1-1, with a possible D match to TRBD1 (5 bases). Germline V gene data show CDR1 as MRHNA and CDR2 as SNTAGT. This CDR3 comprises 13 residues. V lost 6 bases and J lost 5, with 13 bases in between. CDR3 loop: CASSAGGYTEAFF. In DNA, the CDR3 is TGTGCCAGCAGCGCCGGGGGGTATACTGAAGCTTTCTTT.

V is TRBV29-1 and J is TRBJ1-3; 9 nucleotides agree with TRBD1. The junction had 4 bases not matched to a gene; V was cut back by 3 bases and J by 4 bases. The CDR3 runs to 14 residues. Looked up from germline, CDR1 is SQVTM and CDR2 is ANQGSEA. The CDR3 DNA reads as TGCAGCGTTGACGAGGGGACAGGGGGAAACACCATATATTTT. This translates into CSVDEGTGGNTIYF.

The genes are TRBV7-3 and TRBJ2-1; tentatively, D is TRBD1 (5 bases). Germline values: CDR1 SGHTA, CDR2 FQGTGA. The length of the CDR3 is 14 residues. V was cut by 1 base and J by 9 bases, with 13 bases left in between. CDR3 DNA: TGTGCCAGCAGCTTAAGCACGGACATGGGTGAGCAGTTCTTC. Amino acid sequence: CASSLSTDMGEQFF.

The chain couples TRBV5-1 to TRBJ1-2; 10 positions match TRBD1. Per the germline V gene, CDR1 is SGHRS and CDR2 is YFSETQ. V was clipped by 3 bases and J by 3 bases; unmatched bases: 5. This CDR3 is 15 amino acids long. The CDR3 DNA sequence: TGCGCCAGCAGCTCCCGGGACAGGGGAGACTATGGCTACACCTTC. It codes for CASSSRDRGDYGYTF.

J is TRBJ2-5 and V is TRBV18; the match to TRBD1 covers 8 bases. Per the germline V gene, CDR1 is KGHSH and CDR2 is LQKENI. The CDR3 is 13 residues long. The J segment lost 2 bases and the V segment lost 8 bases, leaving 4 bases of the junction unmatched. The CDR3 spells CASTRDRQETQYF. The CDR3 DNA follows: TGTGCCAGCACCCGGGACAGGCAAGAGACCCAGTACTTC.

This sequence joins TRBV23-1 and TRBJ1-1, with 8 bases aligning to TRBD1. TRBV23-1 is known as an ORF, though its function is uncertain. V trimming: 0 bases; J trimming: 3 bases; junction bases outside the gene matches: 15. This CDR3 has 19 residues. The CDR3 bases are TGCGCCAGCAGTCAATCTCTTTTGTCAGGGGGGACAGGAGACACTGAAGCTTTCTTT. Its protein product is CASSQSLLSGGTGDTEAFF.

The V and J genes are TRBV18 and TRBJ1-3; D remains unclear. Trimming pared 6 bases from V and 0 bases from J, leaving 12 bases between. CDR3 length equals 15 residues. Germline lookup yields CDR1 KGHSH and CDR2 LQKENI. CDR3 loop: CASSKDNLSGNTIYF. The CDR3 region has the DNA TGTGCCAGCTCGAAAGACAATCTCTCTGGAAACACCATATATTTT.

This clone turned up a few times. The rearrangement uses TRBV6-1 and TRBJ1-1; D ambiguous. CDR3 size: 13 residues. Germline V gene sequence: CDR1 MNHNS, CDR2 SASEGT. With 3 bases removed from V and 8 bases from J, the gap between germline ends came to 13 bases. DNA for the CDR3: TGTGCCAGCAGTGAGTGGACTTACCAAGAAGCTTTCTTT. It specifies CASSEWTYQEAFF.

This clone was found a few times. The chain uses TRBV7-9 and TRBJ1-2, with D tentatively TRBD1 (5 bases). CDR1 and CDR2 (germline): SEHNR, FQNEAQ (reference sequence). Trimming removed 1 base from V and 0 bases from J, with 6 bases in between. The CDR3 runs to 14 residues. CDR3 protein: CASSLETANYGYTF. CDR3 coding DNA: TGTGCCAGCAGCTTAGAGACAGCTAACTATGGCTACACCTTC.

V and J are TRBV5-6 and TRBJ1-2; D ambiguous. Germline values: CDR1 SGHDT, CDR2 YYEEEE. Trimming took 7 bases from V and 0 from J, leaving 13 bases between them. CDR3 length: 14 amino acids. CDR3 DNA sequence: TGTGCCAGCCGACTAGGACGGGCTAACTATGGCTACACCTTC. It yields the protein CASRLGRANYGYTF.

This clone was detected only a few times. The V call is TRBV12-3 or TRBV12-4, the J call TRBJ2-7; D perhaps matches TRBD1 (5 bases). Trimming took 2 bases from V and 5 from J, leaving 7 bases between them. This CDR3 spans 12 amino acids. DNA of the CDR3: TGTGCCAGCAGTTTACTCAGGGACGAGCAGTACTTC. Amino acid sequence: CASSLLRDEQYF.

With regard to this clone: One end of the junction fails to match germline, which may point to a read error. This chain links TRBV7-9 with TRBJ2-7, with D possibly matching TRBD2 (6 bases). The CDR3 totals 16 residues. The germline gives CDR1 SEHNR, CDR2 FQNEAQ (reference sequence). This CDR3 reads CANSLGWRQGGNEQYF. CDR3 DNA: TGTGCCAACAGCCTAGGATGGCGTCAGGGAGGAAACGAGCAGTACTTC.

In this sample, this clone turned up a few times. A read error may account for a junction end that differs from germline. The V call is TRBV2, the J call TRBJ1-4, with D unclear. CDR1 is SNHLY, CDR2 FYNNEI, per germline. The length of the CDR3 is 13 residues. The CDR3 spells CASRQPLNEELFF. The CDR3 bases are TGTGCCAGCCGACAACCCCTAAATGAAGAACTGTTTTTT.

V and J are TRBV3-1 (or the pseudogene TRBV3-2) and TRBJ1-6, with D hard to call. Germline CDR1 and CDR2: LGHDT and YNNKEL (reference sequence). This CDR3 contains 17 residues. Trimming took 0 bases from V and 2 from J, leaving 11 bases between them. CDR3 sequence (DNA): TGTGCCAGCAGCCAAGATGTCCTACCCCCCTATAATTCACCCCTCCACTTT. Amino acids: CASSQDVLPPYNSPLHF.

This clone has just one count. The chain links TRBV19 to TRBJ2-1, with D possibly being TRBD1 (6 bases). The CDR3 has 16 amino acids. Germline CDR1 LNHDA, CDR2 SQIVND (reference sequence). V was pared by 2 bases and J by 3 bases, with 14 bases between. This CDR3 reads CASSISATGYYNEQFF. The DNA of the CDR3 is TGTGCCAGTAGTATAAGCGCGACAGGTTACTACAATGAGCAGTTCTTC.

The chain carries TRBV3-1 (or the pseudogene TRBV3-2) and TRBJ1-1; perhaps TRBD1 as D (5 bases). The CDR3 sequence is 13 residues long. Deletions cut 6 bases from V and 4 bases from J, with 12 bases between. The germline V gene encodes CDR1 LGHDT and CDR2 YNNKEL (reference sequence). CDR3 sequence: CASRHGQFTEAFF. The CDR3 region has the DNA TGTGCCAGCAGGCATGGACAATTCACTGAAGCTTTCTTT.

This chain joins TRBV27 and TRBJ1-2; D gene uncertain. The CDR3 totals 13 residues. Germline CDR1 and CDR2: MNHEY and SMNVEV (reference sequence). V lost 3 bases to trimming and J lost 9 bases, with 14 bases between them. The CDR3 is CASSFAGSVRYTF. In DNA form, the CDR3 reads TGTGCCAGCAGTTTTGCGGGGAGTGTACGCTACACCTTC.

The chain uses TRBV5-1 and TRBJ1-6; 8 bases match TRBD1. Germline lookup yields CDR1 SGHRS and CDR2 YFSETQ. Trimming cost V 3 bases and J 3 bases; bases outside gene matches: 11. This CDR3 is built from 18 residues. The CDR3 loop reads CASSSGTGLRSYNSPLHF. The DNA of the CDR3 is TGCGCCAGCAGCTCCGGGACAGGATTGAGGAGCTATAATTCACCCCTCCACTTT.